This T cell receptor beta chain was found in a study of blood T cell repertoires in COVID-19 (dated by TCRdb to the early 2020s). Regarding the complete study: Samples covering the acute and convalescent phases of COVID-19 were provided by collaborators in the United States, Italy and Spain. The samples were drawn from two sources: the first 160 participants of the ongoing ImmuneRACE study, and over 1,000 subjects contributed by 6 global collaborators. A de-identified subject ID, COVID-19 status, age in years and sex were almost always included in the sample metadata. Subjects who had been exposed to COVID-19, were actively infected with it, or had recovered from it provided the deeply sampled blood TCRbeta repertoires that made up the dataset. The repertoires were made available in a free public database intended to serve as a resource for research on the immune response to SARS-CoV-2. HLA class I and class II types, where available, came from metadata supplied by the sample provider rather than from assay-based typing. The prospective study material was composed of cDNA or gDNA derived from T cells, B-cell-depleted T cells, or PBMCs. Beyond this particular receptor, the publication reports: How much clinical and demographic metadata was included differed by source and by participant, and the metadata was provided uncurated.

Participants in the prospective study were enrolled through a virtual design, were aged about 18 to 89 years, and lived in about two dozen United States geographic areas. To assign participants to cohorts, the prospective study relied on clinical history that participants themselves reported in a screening survey and a study questionnaire. Mobile phlebotomists in the prospective study collected whole blood, serum and a nasopharyngeal or oropharyngeal swab from every participant. Participants in the prospective study had the option to provide additional blood draws and questionnaires over a roughly 2-month period. Before DNA extraction, blood samples from the prospective study were shipped at room temperature or frozen. V is trimmed back by 7 bases and J by 11 bases, and the junction contains 9 bases that no gene match accounts for. CDR1 and CDR2 are read off the germline V gene as SQVTM and ANQGSEA. The CDR3, from cysteine to phenylalanine, totals 13 residues. Only the CDR3 DNA stays, 39 bases, in frame from base 1.

This clone was seen once. Its antigen target is currently unknown. Base qualities are missing; no much larger clone stands one base away. TCRbeta CDR3 regions were amplified from genomic DNA by means of the immunoSEQ Assay, a bias-controlled multiplex PCR. In the original analysis: The number of nucleated cells in each sample was estimated from the amplification of reference gene primers within the assay. To quantify the absolute abundance of each unique TCRbeta CDR3 rearrangement, sequence reads were collapsed and filtered. For each sample, productive Simpson clonality was calculated as the square root of Simpson's diversity index over productive rearrangements. Entries here come from immuneACCESS through TCRdb and include only in-frame sequences with V and J called. Some clones fail to appear in such tables; in the studies checked, an unresolved V gene covers under half of the shortfall, and the cause of the remainder is unknown. Clone size and the V and J calls come from that table; the DNA yielded D and trimming. Recorded for this sample are approximately 200,000 clones; 80% of them occurred a single time. Nearly 7.5% of the sample comes from the top ten.

Source material: PBMCs or T cells enriched from blood (not recorded which). The chain is made from TRBV29-1 and TRBJ1-6; TRBD1 fits 9 bases in the junction. The receptor was derived from a woman aged 40 to 50 with acute COVID-19. CDR3 reads: CSAGDRGDAPLHF. The nucleotides read TGCAGCGCCGGAGACAGGGGGGACGCACCCCTCCACTTT.